Reported below is one T cell receptor beta chain. The protocol was immunoSEQ multiplex PCR, while the TCRdb copy is restricted to in-frame clones and leaves out a portion. The sample comprises a few hundred thousand clones, 97% of which are singletons, and approximately 0.057% rests with the top ten. After removal of 5 bases from V and 0 bases from J, the junction contained 7 bases not matched to a gene. The CDR3 runs to 16 residues. Germline lookup yields CDR1 SEHNR and CDR2 FQNEAQ (reference sequence). This sample was taken from a study of shared clonotypes between healthy human individuals. Overall study: Sampling drew on donors who were a couple of women and a few men aged 18 to 49.

Sequencing was carried out using naive CD4+ T cells sorted from blood. Stated subset: CD45RA+ positively selected. This TCR was recovered from a woman aged 25 to 39 in good health. This chain uses TRBV7-9 with TRBJ2-3, with 8 nucleotides matching TRBD2. DNA of the CDR3: TGTGCCAGCAGCCCTCTACCTAGCGGGAGCACAGATACGCAGTATTTT. It codes for CASSPLPSGSTDTQYF.